This T cell receptor (beta chain) was observed in a study of tumor and adjacent non-tumor tissue in lung cancer (dated by TCRdb to 2017 to 2018). The study in broad terms: By cancer type, the cohort comprised eleven to twelve adenocarcinoma patients, a couple of squamous cell carcinoma patients and 1 small cell lung cancer patient. The approximately 15 enrolled patients, of whom 10 were men and 5 were women, were aged 31 to 76 years and were diagnosed with TNM stage I to III disease. Sequencing generated a total of more than 95,000,000 productive TCRbeta reads, averaging around 4.2 million reads per sample. The study compared bulk TCRbeta repertoires from lung tumor tissue and matched distant non-tumor lung tissue of about 14 lung cancer patients. For each patient, one tumor sample and one normal lung sample were taken, giving 25 to 30 paired specimens that underwent TCRbeta CDR3 sequencing. Here is what the overall study found, with its caveats: Only about 16 patients were included in the cohort, and the need for larger samples and more detailed clinical data was noted by the authors. In normal lung, the top 100 clones accounted for a significantly larger cumulative share of the repertoire than in tumor tissue. TCR diversity was significantly higher in younger patients, and greater tumor TCR diversity was associated with shorter overall survival and shorter disease-free survival. Tumor tissue showed significantly higher TCR diversity (inverse Simpson) than normal lung tissue, at 431.37 vs 166.20 (P = 0.0075, Mann-Whitney U test). The sequencing platform is not named in the methods, and unique molecular identifiers are not mentioned. Peripheral blood was not sequenced, so blood TCRbeta repertoires in these lung cancer patients were not examined.

Preparation of the library involved multiplex PCR. Sequencing instrument: Illumina HiSeq 2500. TCRbeta libraries were constructed through three rounds of nested PCR with primers (Table S4) according to protocols adapted from ARM-PCR. Before sequencing, PCR products of 200-500 bp were cut from the gel and purified using the QIAquick gel extraction kit. The source study handled its data this way. Trimmomatic was used to clean the reads, FLASH was used to merge the reads into complete CDR3 sequences, and MiTCR was used to assign the reads to V(D)J germline segments. VDJtools was used to compute clonal diversity as the inverse Simpson's index. In-frame sequences without a premature stop codon were defined as productive reads. TCRdb reanalyzed the raw reads on its own, using fastp at Q25 for trimming and MiXCR for clone calling, and kept in-frame beta chains. Each entry is one CDR3 protein sequence, shown with its most common DNA and genes. The V and J calls shown here were made by TCRdb, not taken from the authors' results. The sample table contains 65,000 to 70,000 distinct CDR3 sequences; only one count was recorded for 55% to 75% of them. Of the sample, around 21% is held by the ten largest clones.

RNA was extracted from bulk unsorted tissue and checked for quality with a NanoDrop ND-1000 and an Agilent 2100. Donors were newly diagnosed lung cancer patients admitted for thoracic surgery in China between August and November 2014, without prior chemotherapy. Patients who had received previous radiotherapy or chemotherapy, or who had another concurrent cancer, were excluded from the study. Surgical tissue pieces of roughly 1-2 cm3 were preserved in RNAlater solution and were kept at -80 degrees C until use. The CDR3 goes from the cysteine to the phenylalanine over 14 residues. The retained sequence is limited to the CDR3, 42 bases, with the frame set at the first base. Based on the germline V gene, the CDR1 and CDR2 sequences are WSHSY and SAAADI. Worth noting for this clonotype: No antigen is known for it. Compared with germline, one end of the junction differs, possibly owing to a read error.

In this chain, TRBV10-2 is recombined with TRBJ1-6; matching of 5 bases hints at TRBD1 as the D gene. This clonotype was sampled from a man between 45 and 60 years old with non-small cell lung cancer. The sample consisted of lung tumor tissue. CDR3 reads: CASALQDLDSHLHF. The sequenced DNA: TGCGCCAGCGCGCTACAGGACCTTGATTCACACCTCCACTTT.